The T cell receptor (beta chain) under discussion was sequenced for a study of cytomegalovirus exposure and HLA in healthy donors. Study overall: Earlier findings included roughly 120 million unique TCR beta sequences obtained from roughly 200 million T cells.

Primers for the PCR totalled 60 Vbeta and 13 Jbeta. Generated by immunoSEQ multiplex PCR, the TCRdb table keeps only in-frame clones and is missing some. The sample includes over 150,000 clones, about four fifths of them seen just once. Concerning this clone: Its target is unknown.

General study results and limits: Trimming of TCR beta V- and J-genes showed a link, identified in a later analysis, to a missense DCLRE1C variant. Across donors, presence/absence analyses took sequencing depth to be roughly uniform.

Sequenced: PBMCs. The clonotype comes from a boy aged 2 to 10 in good health and CMV-seronegative.

The CDR3 bases are TGCAGCGTTGAAGATCTTAGAGGACTAGCGGGCAATGAGCAGTTCTTC. Amino acid sequence: CSVEDLRGLAGNEQFF. This chain connects TRBV29-1 to TRBJ2-1, with 11 bases matching TRBD2. CDR3 size: 16 residues. Germline loops: CDR1 SQVTM, CDR2 ANQGSEA. The V gene end was trimmed by 0 bases and the J gene end by 6 bases; junction bases not matched to a gene: 7.